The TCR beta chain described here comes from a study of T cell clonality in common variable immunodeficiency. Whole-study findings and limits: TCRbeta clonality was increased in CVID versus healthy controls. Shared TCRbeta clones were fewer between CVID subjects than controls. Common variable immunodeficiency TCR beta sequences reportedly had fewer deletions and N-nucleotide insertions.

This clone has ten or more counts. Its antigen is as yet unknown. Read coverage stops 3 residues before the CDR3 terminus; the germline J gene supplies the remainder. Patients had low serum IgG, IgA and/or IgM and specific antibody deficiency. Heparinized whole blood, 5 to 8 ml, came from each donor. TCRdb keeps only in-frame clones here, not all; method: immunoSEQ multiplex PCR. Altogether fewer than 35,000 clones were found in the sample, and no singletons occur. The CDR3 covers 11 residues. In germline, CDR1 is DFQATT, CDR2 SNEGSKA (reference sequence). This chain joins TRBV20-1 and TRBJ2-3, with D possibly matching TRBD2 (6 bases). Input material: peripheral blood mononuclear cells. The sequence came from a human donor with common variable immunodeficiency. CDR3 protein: CSARDAGSQYF. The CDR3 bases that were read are TGCAGTGCTAGAGATGCGGGGTCG.